Following are 25 T cell receptor beta chains from one sample sequenced in a study of T cell clusters in autoimmune cytopenias. Multiplex touch-down PCR amplified TRB using TRB-A and TRB-B pools in one tube. TCRdb reprocessed the multiplex PCR reads and reports one entry per CDR3 protein, with no DNA. The table lists under 14,000 distinct CDR3 sequences. TRB was amplified from about 270 ng of peripheral blood genomic DNA per sample. A further study also used this sample, focusing on T cell repertoires in aging, cancer and after chemotherapy.

Sample: peripheral blood. These TCRs come from a human donor in good health.

Here the CDR3 reads CASRVISGDSYEQYF. The rearrangement uses TRBV5-1 and TRBJ2-7. Germline V gives CDR1 SGHRS, CDR2 YFSETQ. The CDR3 loop spans 15 amino acids.

The chain recombines TRBV28 with TRBJ1-2; TCRdb names TRBD1, which stays unverified in the absence of DNA. Germline CDR1 MDHEN, CDR2 SYDVKM. The CDR3 consists of 14 residues. CDR3 protein: CASSTDSDGYGYTF.

This clonotype counts as medium-sized by frequency. V is TRBV30 and J is TRBJ2-2; TCRdb indicates TRBD1, and absent DNA this call remains unverified. The CDR3 sequence is 14 residues long. Germline V gene data show CDR1 as GTSNPN and CDR2 as SVGIG (reference sequence). CDR3 in amino acids: CAWSVLVGEGELFF.

CDR3 sequence reads: CASSLGGNTGINEQFF. V gene TRBV5-6 combines with J gene TRBJ2-1. There are 16 residues in the CDR3. Germline assignment: CDR1 SGHDT and CDR2 YYEEEE.

The chain is built from TRBV30 and TRBJ2-1; checking the TCRdb D call of TRBD1 is not possible without DNA. The V gene's germline CDR1 is GTSNPN and CDR2 SVGIG (reference sequence). The CDR3 is 18 amino acids. CDR3 sequence reads: CAWNPERWRLGSYNEQFF. The full variable domain, in which reference TRBV30 and TRBJ2-1 provide the parts outside the CDR3, is SQTIHQWPATLVQPVGSPLSLECTVEGTSNPNLYWYRQAAGRGLQLLFYSVGIGQISSEVPQNLSASRPQDRQFILSSKKLLLSDSGFYLCAWNPERWRLGSYNEQFFGPGTRLTVL.

The chain joins TRBV5-1 to TRBJ2-3. This CDR3 has 12 residues. Germline assignment: CDR1 SGHRS and CDR2 YFSETQ. CDR3 region: CASGQDTDTQYF.

This chain joins TRBV6-1 and TRBJ2-1; TCRdb picks TRBD1, but there is no DNA to check that call. This CDR3 is built from 17 residues. Germline CDR1 reads MNHNS; CDR2 reads SASEGT. The CDR3 reads CASSVGIGGSSYNEQFF.

By frequency, this clonotype is medium-sized. The rearrangement joins TRBV19 to TRBJ1-2; TCRdb calls TRBD1, which cannot be checked without DNA. CDR1 and CDR2 from the germline V gene are LNHDA and SQIVND (reference sequence). This CDR3 is 12 amino acids long. CDR3: CASRTGEDGYTF.

The rearrangement uses TRBV12-3 or TRBV12-4 and TRBJ1-5; TCRdb gives TRBD1 as the D gene, but with no DNA this cannot be confirmed. This CDR3 has 15 residues. CDR3 region: CASSPPGNRNQPQHF.

This clonotype counts as medium-sized by frequency. The V and J genes are TRBV5-6 and TRBJ1-2. The CDR3 is 15 residues long. Germline V CDR1 and CDR2: SGHDT, YYEEEE. The CDR3 loop reads CASSQTRQGSIGYTF.

The chain couples TRBV11-2 to TRBJ1-3; TCRdb returns TRBD1, unconfirmable since there is no DNA. Looked up from germline, CDR1 is SGHAT and CDR2 is FQNNGV. The CDR3 contains 15 residues. The CDR3 sequence is CASSFEEGAGNTIYF.

This clonotype registers medium-sized by frequency. The V call is TRBV6-5, the J call TRBJ1-2; TCRdb proposes TRBD1, but this gene call is untestable without DNA. This CDR3 region has 13 residues. Germline V CDR1 and CDR2: MNHEY, SVGAGI. The CDR3 protein is CATMAGLAGGYTF.

The chain links TRBV5-5 to TRBJ2-5; lacking DNA, the TRBD2 call made by TCRdb goes unchecked. CDR3 size: 12 residues. The V gene's germline CDR1 is SGHKS and CDR2 YYEKEE (reference sequence). The CDR3 reads CASSSLGKTQYF.

This clonotype shows up as medium-sized by frequency. CDR3 amino acids: CASSAGPYNSPLHF. The gene calls are TRBV6-1 and TRBJ1-6. This CDR3 has 14 residues. Per the germline V gene, CDR1 is MNHNS and CDR2 is SASEGT.

The rearrangement uses TRBV18 and TRBJ1-4; there is no DNA to check the TCRdb D call of TRBD1. The CDR3 consists of 14 residues. Germline V gene data show CDR1 as KGHSH and CDR2 as LQKENI. CDR3: CASSRETGKEKLFF.

This clonotype counts as medium-sized (0.01 to 0.1%) by frequency. The CDR3 region is CASGVNEKLFF. V usage is TRBV6-5 and J usage is TRBJ1-4. The length of the CDR3 is 11 residues. Germline V CDR1 and CDR2: MNHEY, SVGAGI.

The rearrangement links TRBV7-6 to TRBJ2-1; the TCRdb D gene call, TRBD2, has no DNA to confirm it. The germline CDR1 and CDR2 sequences are SGHVS and FNYEAQ. This CDR3 has 16 amino acids. The CDR3 spells CASSSIAGGLGNEQFF.

Considering frequency, this clonotype is medium-sized (0.01 to 0.1%). The chain uses TRBV18 and TRBJ1-2; TCRdb's assignment of TRBD1 cannot be checked, as there is no DNA. Germline CDR1 and CDR2: KGHSH and LQKENI. The CDR3 is 14 amino acids. CDR3 protein: CASSPQDNLYGYTF.

The chain recombines TRBV9 with TRBJ2-3. Germline V gene sequence: CDR1 SGDLS, CDR2 YYNGEE. The length of the CDR3 is 16 residues. The CDR3 loop is CASSVRFGANTDTQYF. Complete variable domain (other parts from reference TRBV9 and TRBJ2-3): DSGVTQTPKHLITATGQRVTLRCSPRSGDLSVYWYQQSLDQGLQFLIQYYNGEERAKGNILERFSAQQFPDLHSELNLSSLELGDSALYFCASSVRFGANTDTQYFGPGTRLTVL.

This clonotype is labeled medium-sized based on frequency. The rearrangement uses TRBV6-5 and TRBJ1-2; TCRdb picks TRBD1, but there is no DNA to check that call. Germline CDR1 MNHEY, CDR2 SVGAGI. This CDR3 has 17 residues. The CDR3 spells CASSYSGTGRRQGGYTF.

The chain combines TRBV5-1 with TRBJ2-7; there is no DNA to check the TCRdb D call of TRBD2. The CDR3 totals 17 residues. Germline V gives CDR1 SGHRS, CDR2 YFSETQ. The CDR3 is CASSSRTSGGSTYEQYF.

The chain recombines TRBV5-1 with TRBJ2-7; TCRdb outputs TRBD1, but without DNA this stays unchecked. The CDR3 consists of 17 residues. Germline V gene data show CDR1 as SGHRS and CDR2 as YFSETQ. CDR3 region: CASSLALDSVGGYEQYF.

The genes are TRBV27 and TRBJ2-7; with no DNA, the TCRdb D assignment of TRBD1 cannot be verified. Germline values: CDR1 MNHEY, CDR2 SMNVEV (reference sequence). CDR3 size: 14 residues. CDR3 residues: CASSSIAGRREQYF.

This clonotype registers medium-sized (0.01 to 0.1%) by frequency. The chain has TRBV29-1 and TRBJ1-5. From germline, CDR1 is SQVTM and CDR2 ANQGSEA. The CDR3 is 12 amino acids. CDR3: CSVGHGNQPQHF.

The chain combines TRBV7-2 with TRBJ2-5; the TCRdb D gene call, TRBD2, has no DNA to confirm it. Germline lookup yields CDR1 SGHTA and CDR2 FQGNSA. CDR3 length: 15 amino acids. CDR3 amino acids: CASSLLAGGQETQYF.